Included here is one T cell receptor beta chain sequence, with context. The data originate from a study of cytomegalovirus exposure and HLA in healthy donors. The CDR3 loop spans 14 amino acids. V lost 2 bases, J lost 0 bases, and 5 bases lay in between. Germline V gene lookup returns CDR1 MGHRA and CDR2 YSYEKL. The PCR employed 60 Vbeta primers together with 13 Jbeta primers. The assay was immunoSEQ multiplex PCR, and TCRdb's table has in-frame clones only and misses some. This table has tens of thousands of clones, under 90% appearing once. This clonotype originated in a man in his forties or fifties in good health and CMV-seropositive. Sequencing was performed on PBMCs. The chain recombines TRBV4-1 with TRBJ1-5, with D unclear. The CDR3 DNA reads TGCGCCAGCAGCCAATTCCTTAGCAATCAGCCCCAGCATTTT. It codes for CASSQFLSNQPQHF.